One and the same sample provided the 8 T cell receptor beta chains below, sequenced in a study of shared clonotypes between healthy human individuals. Clones were sequenced by immunoSEQ multiplex PCR, and TCRdb holds only the in-frame ones, with some missing. The top ten hold 0.14% of the sample, which has roughly 2.6 million clones, approximately 94% seen once. The sequenced material came from naive CD4+ T cells sorted from blood. Subset of the sample: CD45RA+ positively selected. Every receptor here comes from a man aged 18 to 29 in good health.

In regard to this clone: The junction differs from germline at one of its ends, possibly a read error. The rearrangement joins TRBV18 to TRBJ1-2, with a weak D call TRBD1 (6 bases). Per germline, CDR1 KGHSH and CDR2 LQKENI. The CDR3 contains 12 residues. The CDR3 nucleotides are TGTGCCAGCTCACCACCGGGGGCTGGGTATTACTTC. Translated: CASSPPGAGYYF. Full variable domain (rest looked up from reference TRBV18 and TRBJ1-2): NAGVMQNPRHLVRRRGQEARLRCSPMKGHSHVYWYRQLPEEGLKFMVYLQKENIIDESGMPKERFSAEFPKEGPSILRIQQVVRGDSAAYFCASSPPGAGYYFGSGTRLTVV.

Concerning this clone itself: This sample also contains other DNA sequences that code for the same CDR3. The V and J genes are TRBV2 and TRBJ2-2, with 7 bases lining up with TRBD1. Germline CDR1 is SNHLY and CDR2 is FYNNEI. The CDR3 totals 14 residues. V dropped 7 bases and J dropped 0; count of bases not matched to a gene: 2. CDR3 amino acids: CASTGTANTGELFF. The CDR3, as DNA: TGTGCCAGCACTGGGACAGCGAACACCGGGGAGCTGTTTTTT. Together with reference TRBV2 and TRBJ2-2, the CDR3 gives the full variable domain: EPEVTQTPSHQVTQMGQEVILRCVPISNHLYFYWYRQILGQKVEFLVSFYNNEISEKSEIFDDQFSVERPDGSNFTLKIRSTKLEDSAMYFCASTGTANTGELFFGEGSRLTVL.

The V and J genes are TRBV6-5 and TRBJ2-3; 12 nucleotides line up with TRBD2. CDR3 length: 15 amino acids. The germline CDR1 and CDR2 sequences are MNHEY and SVGAGI. Trimming at V came to 6 bases and at J to 3 bases, leaving 4 bases not matched to a gene. The CDR3 DNA sequence: TGTGCCAGCAGGAAACTAGCGGGAGGAACAGATACGCAGTATTTT. This encodes CASRKLAGGTDTQYF.

This chain uses TRBV25-1 with TRBJ1-3, with D uncertain. Germline loops: CDR1 MGHDK, CDR2 SYGVNS. Trimming removed 6 bases at V and 7 bases at J, with 7 bases between. The CDR3 consists of 11 residues. The CDR3 DNA reads as TGTGCCAGCAGCCAACTGAACACCATATATTTT. Amino acid sequence: CASSQLNTIYF.

The CDR3 is CASSTVASVSYNEQFF. The CDR3 region has the DNA TGTGCCAGTAGTACTGTGGCGTCAGTAAGCTACAATGAGCAGTTCTTC. This sequence joins TRBV19 and TRBJ2-1; D gene unclear. Germline CDR1 reads LNHDA; CDR2 reads SQIVND (reference sequence). The CDR3 consists of 16 residues. V was trimmed by 4 bases and J by 3 bases, leaving 16 bases between them.

In DNA form, the CDR3 reads TGTGCCAGCAGCTTGGGCAGGGGATCCGGGGAGCTGTTTTTT. It yields the protein CASSLGRGSGELFF. V usage is TRBV11-3 and J usage is TRBJ2-2; D may be TRBD1 (6 bases). CDR3 length: 14 amino acids. Germline V gives CDR1 SGHNT, CDR2 YENEEA. V lost 3 bases to trimming and J lost 6 bases, with 11 bases between them.

This rearrangement joins TRBV7-2 to TRBJ2-1; tentative D call: TRBD2 (6 bases). The CDR3 length is 15 residues. CDR1 is SGHTA and CDR2 is FQGNSA in the germline V gene. V was pared by 5 bases and J by 1 base, with 12 bases between. CDR3 DNA: TGTGCCAGCAGCCCGGAGGGACTTTCCTACAATGAGCAGTTCTTC. Its translation: CASSPEGLSYNEQFF.

A word on this clone: Within the sample, other DNA sequences also encode this same CDR3. This chain links TRBV7-2 with TRBJ2-1; D is ambiguous. The V end lost 6 bases, the J end lost 8 bases, and 8 bases lay between the germline ends. Germline-derived CDR1 and CDR2 are SGHTA and FQGNSA. The CDR3 runs to 11 residues. The CDR3 sequence is CASSLSYEQFF. DNA for the CDR3: TGTGCCAGCAGTTTATCATATGAGCAGTTCTTC. The full variable domain, rest sourced from reference TRBV7-2 and TRBJ2-1, is GAGVSQSPSNKVTEKGKDVELRCDPISGHTALYWYRQSLGQGLEFLIYFQGNSAPDKSGLPSDRFSAERTGGSVSTLTIQRTQQEDSAVYLCASSLSYEQFFGPGTRLTVL.